Below, 7 T cell receptor beta chains from the same sample are listed, as sequenced in a study of cytomegalovirus exposure and HLA in healthy donors. Data came from immunoSEQ multiplex PCR; TCRdb stores just in-frame clones and leaves some out. The sample records more than 150,000 clones, more than 80% being singletons. The sample consisted of PBMCs. The source of these receptors is a man between 18 and 29 years old in good health and CMV-seropositive.

J is TRBJ2-7 and V is TRBV12-5; 9 bases line up with TRBD1. This CDR3 is 13 amino acids long. From germline, CDR1 is LGHNT and CDR2 FRNRAP. V shed 7 bases, J shed 3 bases, and the junction held 4 bases outside the gene matches. The DNA of the CDR3 is TGTGCTAGTGCGTCGGGACAGGGCTACGAGCAGTACTTC. It is translated as CASASGQGYEQYF.

The V gene is TRBV19, the J gene TRBJ2-7; 8 nucleotides match TRBD1. Germline loops: CDR1 LNHDA, CDR2 SQIVND (reference sequence). This CDR3 has 17 amino acids. V shed 6 bases and J 1 base; nucleotides not matched to a gene: 14. CDR3 region: CASSPPLQGDRSYEQYF. The CDR3 bases are TGTGCCAGTAGCCCTCCGTTACAGGGGGATAGGTCCTACGAGCAGTACTTC.

This chain joins TRBV18 and TRBJ2-5; D might be TRBD1 (6 bases). The CDR3 consists of 14 residues. Germline V gives CDR1 KGHSH, CDR2 LQKENI. Trimming removed 3 bases from V and 0 bases from J, with 8 bases in between. The CDR3 bases are TGTGCCAGCTCACCCGGGACACACCAAGAGACCCAGTACTTC. This translates into CASSPGTHQETQYF.

This clone has only one observation. The chain combines TRBV7-9 with TRBJ2-2; a possible D gene is TRBD1 (5 bases). The CDR3 sequence is 13 residues long. V was pared by 6 bases and J by 6 bases, with 11 bases between. Germline values: CDR1 SEHNR, CDR2 FQNEAQ (reference sequence). The CDR3 protein is CASRNQGAGELFF. CDR3 nucleotides: TGTGCCAGCAGAAACCAGGGTGCCGGGGAGCTGTTTTTT.

This chain joins TRBV14 and TRBJ2-7, with TRBD1 matching 9 bases. V lost 3 bases and J lost 2; bases outside the gene matches: 2. Germline V gene sequence: CDR1 SGHDN, CDR2 FVKESK. The CDR3 has 14 residues. CDR3 in amino acids: CASSQGQGTYEQYF. The DNA of the CDR3 is TGTGCCAGCAGCCAGGGACAGGGAACCTACGAGCAGTACTTC.

The chain recombines TRBV9 with TRBJ2-1; D is unclear. Trimming took off 7 bases at V and 7 bases at J, with 12 bases between the two ends. This CDR3 is 12 amino acids long. Germline-derived CDR1 and CDR2 are SGDLS and YYNGEE. The CDR3 nucleotides read TGTGCCAGCTCCCTTCCCGGGAATGAGCAGTTCTTC. Translation gives CASSLPGNEQFF.

V gene TRBV9 combines with J gene TRBJ1-3, with 7 bases matching TRBD1. J was trimmed by 4 bases and V by 1 base; bases with no gene match: 11. Germline V gene data show CDR1 as SGDLS and CDR2 as YYNGEE. The CDR3 runs 17 residues. The CDR3 bases are TGTGCCAGCAGCGTAACGCCTCAGGGGGTGGGAGGAAACACCATATATTTT. This translates into CASSVTPQGVGGNTIYF.